The clone carrying this T cell receptor (beta chain) is medium-sized. Trimming left V 1 base short and J 0 bases short, with 9 bases between. In germline, CDR1 is SGHVS, CDR2 FNYEAQ. The CDR3 runs 16 residues. This sample is part of a study of human T cells and chemical hapten exposure. The time point here: pre-sensitization, week 0. This sample's treatment: therapeutic diphenylcyclopropenone sensitization with weekly scalp DPC. MiXCR, applied by TCRdb to the RACE reads, yields one record per CDR3 protein. Here the sample spans around 350,000 distinct CDR3 sequences, about 5.4% being singletons. The chain has TRBV7-6 and TRBJ2-2; no reliable D call. The clonotype was recovered from a young woman with alopecia areata. Some clones in this sample may be carry-over from other donors' samples. Material: whole blood, obtained in connection with sensitization to the hapten diphenylcyclopropenone (DPC). CDR3: CASSLGMAANTGELFF. DNA of the CDR3: TGTGCCAGCAGCTTAGGGATGGCGGCGAACACCGGGGAGCTGTTTTTT.